This TCR beta chain was identified in a study of T cell changes during pregnancy in multiple sclerosis (dated by TCRdb to the late 2010s). Study-wide context: Changes in the T cell repertoire over the course of pregnancy were examined in this study in women with multiple sclerosis.

The library was prepared using the immunoSEQ multiplex PCR assay. This immuneACCESS table, as held by TCRdb, lists in-frame sequences with V and J called but not all clones. Of the missing ones, under half trace to an unresolved V gene in checked studies; the others have no known cause. The sample includes tens of thousands of clones, with 92% observed a single time. 2.5% to 3% of the sample lies in the top ten. On this clone itself: Its recognized antigen is unknown. No much larger clone exists at a distance of one base, and base qualities are not known.

Spanning cysteine to phenylalanine, the CDR3 consists of 14 amino acids. Only the CDR3 DNA is retained, 42 bases long and in frame from the first base. CDR1 MDHEN and CDR2 SYDVKM are derived from the germline V gene. The germline V end is reduced by 8 bases and the J end by 4 bases; junction bases left unmatched: 10. The V and J segments used are TRBV28 and TRBJ2-7, with 8 bases aligning to TRBD1. The sample in question was peripheral blood, obtained in the third trimester of pregnancy. The receptor's source is a female donor in good health, enrolled as a control in a pregnancy study. The CDR3: CASHKTGGSYEQYF. The DNA reads TGTGCCAGCCACAAAACAGGGGGTTCGTACGAGCAGTACTTC.